These 8 T cell receptor beta chains originate from one sample sequenced in a study of blood T cell repertoires in COVID-19 (dated by TCRdb to about 2020). The library came from the immunoSEQ multiplex PCR assay. Drawn from immuneACCESS, this table holds only the in-frame rearrangements with V and J called that TCRdb kept. Clones are partly lost; checked studies trace under half to an unresolved V gene and leave the rest unexplained. The sample yields roughly 110,000 clones; around nine tenths were counted once. The ten biggest clones cover roughly 8.1% of the sample. The sequenced sample was peripheral blood. These receptors were taken from a woman between 65 and 79 years old who had recovered from COVID-19.

This clone has just one count. The CDR3 DNA sequence: TGTGCCAGCGGACGATCTCCGAGAGGGTCAAATGGCTACACCTTC. Protein: CASGRSPRGSNGYTF. This rearrangement joins TRBV27 to TRBJ1-2; D gene ambiguous. Germline CDR1 and CDR2: MNHEY and SMNVEV (reference sequence). The CDR3 loop spans 15 amino acids. V was trimmed by 8 bases and J by 6 bases, leaving 22 bases between them.

The V call is TRBV28, the J call TRBJ2-1, with 9 bases matching TRBD1. V was pared by 6 bases and J by 4 bases, with 10 bases of the junction left unmatched. The CDR3 spans 16 residues. Germline CDR1 MDHEN, CDR2 SYDVKM. The CDR3 loop is CASRSQGAIGYNEQFF. CDR3 sequence (DNA): TGTGCCAGCAGGTCACAGGGGGCAATAGGGTACAATGAGCAGTTCTTC.

J is TRBJ1-4 and V is TRBV7-8; D ambiguous. Germline V gene data show CDR1 as SGHVS and CDR2 as FQNEAQ. This CDR3 is 14 amino acids long. The V and J ends lost 2 bases and 3 bases respectively, with 7 bases between them. The CDR3 loop is CASSLSRSNEKLFF. As DNA, the CDR3 is TGTGCCAGCAGCTTATCCAGGTCTAATGAAAAACTGTTTTTT.

The J gene is TRBJ1-1, the V gene TRBV18; TRBD1 agrees at 8 bases. V lost 5 bases and J lost 8; bases outside the gene matches: 7. Germline loops: CDR1 KGHSH, CDR2 LQKENI. This CDR3 is built from 13 residues. The DNA of the CDR3 is TGTGCCAGCTCAACAGAGCGACAGGGGGAAGCTTTCTTT. It encodes CASSTERQGEAFF. Combining the CDR3 with reference TRBV18 and TRBJ1-1 gives the whole variable domain NAGVMQNPRHLVRRRGQEARLRCSPMKGHSHVYWYRQLPEEGLKFMVYLQKENIIDESGMPKERFSAEFPKEGPSILRIQQVVRGDSAAYFCASSTERQGEAFFGQGTRLTVV.

The chain uses TRBV27 and TRBJ2-3; D is ambiguous. Germline V gives CDR1 MNHEY, CDR2 SMNVEV (reference sequence). The germline V and J ends were trimmed by 0 bases and 2 bases, with 9 bases remaining between them. The CDR3 consists of 15 residues. CDR3 coding DNA: TGTGCCAGCAGTTTATCGGGCAGCCACACAGATACGCAGTATTTT. It translates to CASSLSGSHTDTQYF.

V is TRBV28 and J is TRBJ1-2; 12 positions match TRBD1. This CDR3 has 15 residues. The V gene end was trimmed by 8 bases and the J gene end by 8 bases; junction bases not matched to a gene: 12. The V gene's germline CDR1 is MDHEN and CDR2 SYDVKM. The CDR3, as DNA: TGTGCCAGCGCTCCCGGGACAGGGGGCGCCTCGGGCTACACCTTC. Its protein product is CASAPGTGGASGYTF.

The chain joins TRBV5-1 to TRBJ2-7; 12 positions agree with TRBD2. Germline CDR1 is SGHRS and CDR2 is YFSETQ. CDR3 length equals 17 residues. V lost 0 bases and J lost 3; bases outside the gene matches: 7. The CDR3 is CASSLGLAGATDYEQYF. The CDR3, as DNA: TGCGCCAGCAGCTTGGGACTAGCGGGGGCCACCGACTACGAGCAGTACTTC.

V and J are TRBV25-1 and TRBJ1-2, with TRBD1 as a possible D gene (6 bases). This CDR3 region has 13 residues. V lost 6 bases and J 4 bases, leaving 12 bases between the germline ends. The germline V gene encodes CDR1 MGHDK and CDR2 SYGVNS. The CDR3 DNA reads as TGTGCCAGCAGATCAGACAGGAGCTATGGCTACACCTTC. Amino acids: CASRSDRSYGYTF.